The 20 T cell receptor beta chains presented below share a single source sample, sequenced in a study of T cell responses to AZD1222 COVID-19 vaccine. Method: immunoSEQ multiplex PCR; TCRdb's copy keeps in-frame clones and lacks some. The sample holds around 190,000 clones, about 89% seen once. This sample comprised peripheral blood, obtained 28 days after the second AZD1222 dose. The receptor set was obtained from an adult who received the AZD1222 COVID-19 vaccine.

V gene TRBV11-2 combines with J gene TRBJ2-1; 9 bases map to TRBD1. This CDR3 is built from 14 residues. Trimming cost V 5 bases and J 3 bases; bases outside gene matches: 2. Germline-derived CDR1 and CDR2 are SGHAT and FQNNGV. The CDR3 region has the DNA TGTGCCAGCAGCGGACAGGGGCTCTACAATGAGCAGTTCTTC. Encoded protein: CASSGQGLYNEQFF.

This rearrangement joins TRBV7-3 to TRBJ1-6; 9 bases are a match to TRBD1. The trim removed 5 bases at V and 6 bases at J, leaving 2 bases unmatched. There are 14 residues in the CDR3. Germline CDR1 and CDR2: SGHTA and FQGTGA. CDR3 residues: CASSAQGANSPLHF. In nucleotides, the CDR3 is TGTGCCAGCAGCGCACAGGGGGCTAATTCACCCCTCCACTTT.

The genes are TRBV3-1 (or the pseudogene TRBV3-2) and TRBJ1-3; D is undetermined. The germline V gene has CDR1 LGHDT and CDR2 YNNKEL (reference sequence). The CDR3 has 15 residues. V dropped 3 bases and J dropped 8 bases, with 17 bases sitting between them. Here the CDR3 reads CASSHLRGRGDTIYF. The CDR3, as DNA: TGTGCCAGCAGCCATCTCCGGGGTAGAGGTGACACCATATATTTT.

The V and J genes are TRBV5-6 and TRBJ2-7; D gene unclear. Germline V gene data show CDR1 as SGHDT and CDR2 as YYEEEE. The CDR3 covers 12 residues. Trimming removed 5 bases at V and 5 bases at J, with 11 bases between. DNA for the CDR3: TGTGCCAGCAGGCGATACAGTGACGAGCAGTACTTC. Amino acid sequence: CASRRYSDEQYF.

The chain joins TRBV11-2 to TRBJ2-1; no definite D call. Looked up from germline, CDR1 is SGHAT and CDR2 is FQNNGV. The CDR3 length is 14 residues. V lost 0 bases and J 4 bases, leaving 7 bases between the germline ends. CDR3 DNA: TGTGCCAGCAGCTTAGATGGCGCATACAATGAGCAGTTCTTC. It encodes CASSLDGAYNEQFF. Complete variable domain (other parts from reference TRBV11-2 and TRBJ2-1): EAGVAQSPRYKIIEKRQSVAFWCNPISGHATLYWYQQILGQGPKLLIQFQNNGVVDDSQLPKDRFSAERLKGVDSTLKIQPAKLEDSAVYLCASSLDGAYNEQFFGPGTRLTVL.

The V gene is TRBV20-1, the J gene TRBJ1-4, with D hard to call. With 3 bases removed from V and 3 bases from J, the gap between germline ends came to 8 bases. The CDR3 extends over 13 amino acids. Germline V lookup: CDR1 DFQATT, CDR2 SNEGSKA (reference sequence). CDR3 amino acids: CSASEGANEKLFF. In nucleotides, the CDR3 is TGCAGTGCTAGTGAGGGTGCTAATGAAAAACTGTTTTTT.

This clone was seen only once. The rearrangement uses TRBV5-6 and TRBJ2-7; D is unresolved. CDR1 SGHDT and CDR2 YYEEEE come from the germline V gene. Trimming removed 4 bases at V and 6 bases at J, with 17 bases between. This CDR3 contains 14 residues. Written as DNA, the CDR3 is TGTGCCAGCAGCCTCGACATTGGGCTTGGCGAGCAGTACTTC. It translates to CASSLDIGLGEQYF.

The chain joins TRBV19 to TRBJ1-1; unclear D gene. Trimming shortened V by 5 bases and J by 3 bases, and 10 bases separated the two germline ends. The germline gives CDR1 LNHDA, CDR2 SQIVND (reference sequence). The CDR3 is 13 amino acids. CDR3 amino acids: CASSHLVDTEAFF. The CDR3, as DNA: TGTGCCAGTAGTCACCTAGTGGACACTGAAGCTTTCTTT.

The V and J genes are TRBV24-1 and TRBJ1-4; no firm D call. This CDR3 is 18 amino acids long. Looked up from germline, CDR1 is KGHDR and CDR2 is SFDVKD. V was shortened by 1 base and J by 0 bases, with 14 bases between the two germline ends. The CDR3 loop is CATSDFRAGVSTNEKLFF. The CDR3 DNA is TGTGCCACCAGTGATTTCCGGGCGGGCGTATCAACTAATGAAAAACTGTTTTTT.

The CDR3 region is CASSLARGTGANVLTF. For the CDR3, the DNA is TGTGCCAGCAGCTTAGCCCGGGGGACTGGGGCCAACGTCCTGACTTTC. The chain recombines TRBV7-9 with TRBJ2-6; D is perhaps TRBD2 (6 bases). There are 16 residues in the CDR3. CDR1 SEHNR and CDR2 FQNEAQ come from the germline V gene (reference sequence). V lost 0 bases to trimming and J lost 2 bases, with 8 bases between them.

The CDR3 DNA reads TGTGCCTGGAGTAGAAACACTGAAGCTTTCTTT. This translates into CAWSRNTEAFF. The rearrangement joins TRBV30 to TRBJ1-1; D is unclear. Germline V gene lookup returns CDR1 GTSNPN and CDR2 SVGIG (reference sequence). The CDR3 runs to 11 residues. V was shortened by 2 bases and J by 2 bases, with 3 bases between the two germline ends.

The rearrangement links TRBV29-1 to TRBJ2-7; D possibly corresponds to TRBD2 (5 bases). The V end was cut by 7 bases, the J end by 0 bases, with 16 bases between. There are 14 residues in the CDR3. In germline, CDR1 is SQVTM, CDR2 ANQGSEA. CDR3 nucleotides: TGCAGCGCCGGGGTGTTCCGAGCCTCCTACGAGCAGTACTTC. Translating gives CSAGVFRASYEQYF.

The gene calls are TRBV3-1 (or the pseudogene TRBV3-2) and TRBJ1-6; D gene uncertain. The CDR3 covers 14 residues. The V end lost 1 base, the J end lost 3 bases, and 4 bases lay between the germline ends. Germline V CDR1 and CDR2: LGHDT, YNNKEL (reference sequence). CDR3: CASSQGSYNSPLHF. The CDR3 DNA reads TGTGCCAGCAGCCAAGGCAGCTATAATTCACCCCTCCACTTT.

The CDR3 reads CASSLAGSRTLYYGYTF. The CDR3 DNA follows: TGTGCCAGCAGCTTAGCGGGATCAAGAACATTGTATTATGGCTACACCTTC. The genes are TRBV7-2 and TRBJ1-2; D is uncertain. The CDR3 contains 17 residues. V lost 0 bases to trimming and J lost 5 bases, with 19 bases between them. Germline CDR1 is SGHTA and CDR2 is FQGNSA.

The chain recombines TRBV29-1 with TRBJ1-2, with D possibly matching TRBD1 (6 bases). From germline, CDR1 is SQVTM and CDR2 ANQGSEA. V lost 5 bases and J lost 0, with 16 bases in between. The CDR3 has 15 residues. The CDR3 protein is CSVRIGQRSNYGYTF. The CDR3 nucleotides read TGCAGCGTTCGGATCGGACAGCGATCTAACTATGGCTACACCTTC.

The chain combines TRBV10-1 with TRBJ2-2; 12 bases are shared with TRBD2. V lost 5 bases, J lost 6 bases, and 7 bases stayed unmatched. The CDR3 has 16 residues. Looked up from germline, CDR1 is WNHNN and CDR2 is SYGVQD (reference sequence). The CDR3 loop is CASSHTGLAGPGELFF. The CDR3 region has the DNA TGCGCCAGCAGTCACACTGGACTAGCGGGGCCCGGGGAGCTGTTTTTT.

V usage is TRBV18 and J usage is TRBJ1-6; D is possibly TRBD1 (5 bases). CDR3 length: 14 residues. V was cut by 5 bases and J by 6 bases, with 11 bases left in between. Germline lookup yields CDR1 KGHSH and CDR2 LQKENI. CDR3 nucleotides: TGTGCCAGCTCAATCCGGGACGTTAATTCACCCCTCCACTTT. Its protein is CASSIRDVNSPLHF.

V gene TRBV10-2 combines with J gene TRBJ1-3; unclear D gene. There are 13 residues in the CDR3. Trimming removed 3 bases from V and 8 bases from J, with 11 bases in between. The germline gives CDR1 WSHSY, CDR2 SAAADI. The CDR3 DNA reads as TGCGCCAGCAGTGAAGGAGGGAAAGACACCATATATTTT. It encodes CASSEGGKDTIYF.

The chain has TRBV25-1 and TRBJ1-6; D might be TRBD1 (6 bases). The V end lost 4 bases, the J end lost 5 bases, and 12 bases lay between the germline ends. The CDR3 has 15 amino acids. Germline assignment: CDR1 MGHDK and CDR2 SYGVNS. CDR3 sequence (DNA): TGTGCCAGCAGTGGTGGACAGCTACATAATTCACCCCTCCACTTT. It is translated as CASSGGQLHNSPLHF.

This rearrangement joins TRBV7-6 to TRBJ2-7; TRBD2 matches 8 bases. V was clipped by 6 bases and J by 2 bases; unmatched bases: 9. Germline V gene data show CDR1 as SGHVS and CDR2 as FNYEAQ. The CDR3 length is 15 residues. The CDR3 DNA sequence: TGTGCCAGCAGTCCAAAACCGGGACTAGCCTACGAGCAGTACTTC. The encoded protein is CASSPKPGLAYEQYF.